A single sample is the source of the 27 T cell receptor beta chains below, sequenced in a study of post-analysis software for immune sequencing data. Findings of the study overall: In patients, about five TRBV segments were more frequent than in controls, with TRBV5-6, TRBV5-1 and TRBV20-1 among them.

These receptors have no known antigen. Presence of unique molecular identifiers characterized the TCR beta cDNA libraries. A single record per CDR3 protein comes from TCRdb applying MiXCR to the PCR reads. The table has under 200,000 distinct CDR3 sequences, around 30% seen once. Sequenced sample: blood. These receptors all come from a girl aged 2 to 17 with multiple sclerosis.

This clonotype was seen a single time. CDR3 sequence (DNA): TGTGCCTGGAGTGTAACAGGCGCCAAAAACATTCAGTACTTC. This encodes CAWSVTGAKNIQYF. The chain joins TRBV30 to TRBJ2-4, with D maybe TRBD1 (5 bases). Trimming left V 0 bases short and J 1 base short, with 7 bases between. The CDR3 spans 14 residues. The germline V gene has CDR1 GTSNPN and CDR2 SVGIG (reference sequence).

This clonotype was detected ten times or more. The chain has TRBV12-3 or TRBV12-4 and TRBJ2-1, with 7 nucleotides matching TRBD1. With V trimmed by 6 bases and J by 2 bases, 7 bases remained unmatched. This CDR3 is 15 amino acids long. CDR3: CASSPPTGTYNEQFF. The CDR3 nucleotides read TGTGCCAGCAGCCCCCCGACAGGGACCTACAATGAGCAGTTCTTC.

This clonotype showed up many times. The rearrangement links TRBV27 to TRBJ2-7; the match to TRBD2 covers 8 bases. The CDR3 has 16 residues. V gave up 6 bases and J gave up 4 bases; unmatched junction bases: 14. Germline loops: CDR1 MNHEY, CDR2 SMNVEV (reference sequence). The CDR3 here is CASRRLVAGPLYEQYF. The CDR3 DNA reads as TGTGCCAGCAGGCGTCTGGTAGCGGGACCCTTATACGAGCAGTACTTC.

This clonotype has a count of ten or more. The J gene is TRBJ2-1, the V gene TRBV5-1; 16 bases fit TRBD2. The CDR3 covers 19 residues. V shed 6 bases, J shed 8 bases, and the junction held 17 bases outside the gene matches. Germline CDR1 reads SGHRS; CDR2 reads YFSETQ. The CDR3 DNA sequence: TGCGCCAGCACTCTCACGGGACTAGCGGGGGGGCCTCGGCGATATGAGCAGTTCTTC. Its translation is CASTLTGLAGGPRRYEQFF. Supplemented by reference TRBV5-1 and TRBJ2-1, the full variable domain reads KAGVTQTPRYLIKTRGQQVTLSCSPISGHRSVSWYQQTPGQGLQFLFEYFSETQRNKGNFPGRFSGRQFSNSRSEMNVSTLELGDSALYLCASTLTGLAGGPRRYEQFFGPGTRLTVL.

In the case of this clonotype: It may be a read error: a sequence one base away is much more abundant. V usage is TRBV7-7 and J usage is TRBJ1-6; the match to TRBD1 covers 7 bases. CDR1 SSHAT and CDR2 FNYEAQ come from the germline V gene (reference sequence). The CDR3 sequence is 16 residues long. DNA for the CDR3: TGTGCCAGCAGCTTAGGCCGGGACAGACAAGATTCACCCCCCCACTTT. Protein: CASSLGRDRQDSPPHF.

This clonotype was detected only a few times. The chain uses TRBV28 and TRBJ2-5; 12 nucleotides line up with TRBD1. Losses at the gene ends were 1 base for V and 13 bases for J; bases not matched to a gene: 4. Germline CDR1 is MDHEN and CDR2 is SYDVKM. The CDR3 runs to 13 residues. The CDR3 DNA reads as TGTGCCAGCAGTTTATCGCAGGGACAGGGGGCGTACTTC. It codes for CASSLSQGQGAYF.

This clonotype was seen many times. This chain uses TRBV5-1 with TRBJ2-1, with 9 nucleotides matching TRBD1. Trimming at V came to 4 bases and at J to 4 bases, leaving 6 bases not matched to a gene. CDR1 is SGHRS, CDR2 YFSETQ, per germline. The CDR3 has 15 amino acids. This CDR3 is CASSAGTGPYNEQFF. CDR3 coding DNA: TGCGCCAGCAGCGCCGGGACAGGGCCTTACAATGAGCAGTTCTTC.

The rearrangement uses TRBV2 and TRBJ2-5; D is perhaps TRBD1 (5 bases). CDR1 and CDR2 from the germline V gene are SNHLY and FYNNEI. Trimming cost V 6 bases and J 5 bases, with 10 bases left between them. This CDR3 region has 12 residues. The CDR3 region is CASRGRVETQYF. The CDR3 DNA reads TGTGCCAGCAGGGGCAGGGTGGAGACCCAGTACTTC.

Many counts were recorded for this clonotype. The chain carries TRBV12-3 or TRBV12-4 and TRBJ1-2; weak D call: TRBD1 (5 bases). This CDR3 has 15 residues. V dropped 6 bases and J dropped 8 bases, with 22 bases sitting between them. CDR3 coding DNA: TGTGCCAGCAGCCATCGAGCCACAGGCCCCCTCGGCTACACCTTC. Translating gives CASSHRATGPLGYTF.

This clonotype was recorded many times. This chain uses TRBV20-1 with TRBJ2-3, with 13 nucleotides matching TRBD2. Trimming removed 6 bases from V and 5 bases from J; junction bases left unmatched: 14. The CDR3 totals 17 residues. Germline lookup yields CDR1 DFQATT and CDR2 SNEGSKA (reference sequence). This CDR3 is CSAPTSGRAVWGDTQYF. The CDR3 DNA reads as TGCAGTGCCCCTACTAGCGGGAGGGCCGTATGGGGAGATACGCAGTATTTT.

A remark on this clonotype: One end of the junction varies from germline; a read error may be responsible. The CDR3 region has the DNA TGTGTCTGGAGTGCCGACACCTCCTATGGCTACACCTTC. Protein sequence: CVWSADTSYGYTF. The chain employs TRBV30 and TRBJ1-2; no reliable D call. The CDR3 totals 13 residues. Looked up from germline, CDR1 is GTSNPN and CDR2 is SVGIG (reference sequence).

This clonotype was recorded once. The rearrangement joins TRBV29-1 to TRBJ2-5; no firm D call. Germline V gene lookup returns CDR1 SQVTM and CDR2 ANQGSEA. The length of the CDR3 is 14 residues. Trimming took off 3 bases at V and 1 base at J, with 12 bases between the two ends. CDR3 sequence reads: CSVDITQTQETQYF. The CDR3 bases are TGCAGCGTTGATATTACGCAAACCCAAGAGACCCAGTACTTC.

This clonotype appeared many times. The genes are TRBV5-1 and TRBJ1-2; D perhaps matches TRBD1 (5 bases). The germline CDR1 and CDR2 sequences are SGHRS and YFSETQ. The CDR3 has 12 residues. V lost 0 bases and J 12 bases, leaving 12 bases between the germline ends. The CDR3: CASSLDGTGDTF. CDR3 nucleotides: TGCGCCAGCAGCTTGGACGGGACGGGGGACACCTTC.

V and J are TRBV5-1 and TRBJ2-7; the match to TRBD2 covers 8 bases. The CDR3 runs to 15 residues. V dropped 4 bases and J dropped 3; count of bases not matched to a gene: 9. Germline CDR1 reads SGHRS; CDR2 reads YFSETQ. For the CDR3, the DNA is TGCGCCAGCAGCGGGGGTAGCGGGGAATACTACGAGCAGTACTTC. Translated, it gives CASSGGSGEYYEQYF. Combining the CDR3 with reference TRBV5-1 and TRBJ2-7 gives the whole variable domain KAGVTQTPRYLIKTRGQQVTLSCSPISGHRSVSWYQQTPGQGLQFLFEYFSETQRNKGNFPGRFSGRQFSNSRSEMNVSTLELGDSALYLCASSGGSGEYYEQYFGPGTRLTVT.

The genes are TRBV6-2 or TRBV6-3 and TRBJ2-1; 10 bases align to TRBD2. The junction had 18 bases not matched to a gene; V was cut back by 4 bases and J by 9 bases. Germline V gene sequence: CDR1 MNHEY, CDR2 SVGEGT. CDR3 length equals 18 residues. This CDR3 reads CASSSPTSGNFQDGEQFF. In DNA, the CDR3 is TGTGCCAGCAGTTCCCCTACTAGCGGGAATTTTCAAGACGGTGAGCAGTTCTTC.

The genes are TRBV28 and TRBJ2-7, with a tentative D call TRBD1 (6 bases). This CDR3 has 15 amino acids. From germline, CDR1 is MDHEN and CDR2 SYDVKM. Trimming shortened V by 6 bases and J by 3 bases, and 18 bases separated the two germline ends. This CDR3 reads CASSPGALRSYEQYF. Here the CDR3 DNA reads TGTGCCAGCAGCCCAGGGGCGCTCAGAAGCTACGAGCAGTACTTC.

This clonotype was observed many times. The gene calls are TRBV5-4 and TRBJ2-1, with 9 bases aligning to TRBD2. V dropped 3 bases and J dropped 4; count of bases not matched to a gene: 5. The germline gives CDR1 SGHNT, CDR2 YYREEE (reference sequence). The CDR3 covers 15 residues. The CDR3 DNA reads as TGTGCCAGCAGCTACCCTAGCGGGGATTACAATGAGCAGTTCTTC. Translation: CASSYPSGDYNEQFF.

This clonotype was detected many times. This chain joins TRBV5-1 and TRBJ2-1, with TRBD2 matching 9 bases. V was clipped by 1 base and J by 5 bases; unmatched bases: 1. Per germline, CDR1 SGHRS and CDR2 YFSETQ. This CDR3 region has 14 residues. The chain's CDR3 is CASSLIAGDNEQFF. For the CDR3, the DNA is TGCGCCAGCAGCTTGATAGCGGGGGACAATGAGCAGTTCTTC.

This clonotype was counted at least ten times. This chain links TRBV20-1 with TRBJ1-1; D not certain. Germline CDR1 DFQATT, CDR2 SNEGSKA (reference sequence). Trimming cost V 3 bases and J 5 bases, with 16 bases left between them. The CDR3 contains 14 residues. Written as DNA, the CDR3 is TGCAGTGCTAGGAAAGGTGGGGTCCCAACTGAAGCTTTCTTT. Its protein is CSARKGGVPTEAFF.

Turning to this clonotype: With a much larger clone just one base away, this may be a read error. The genes are TRBV7-9 and TRBJ2-5; 7 nucleotides align to TRBD1. The DNA end is a closer match to TRBJ2-7, so the J assignment may be wrong. The CDR3 contains 16 residues. The germline CDR1 and CDR2 sequences are SEHNR and FQNEAQ (reference sequence). The CDR3 reads CASGPHGQDNLYEQYF. CDR3 sequence (DNA): TGTGCCAGCGGCCCACATGGACAGGATAACCTGTACGAGCAGTACTTC.

This clonotype turned up a few times. The chain carries TRBV5-4 and TRBJ1-4; D call uncertain. The V gene lost 7 bases and the J gene lost 2 bases, with 6 bases spanning the gap. CDR1 is SGHNT and CDR2 is YYREEE in the germline V gene (reference sequence). This CDR3 region has 12 residues. DNA for the CDR3: TGTGCCAGCGGGGATACTAATGAAAAACTGTTTTTT. Protein product: CASGDTNEKLFF.

Ten or more counts support this clonotype. The chain employs TRBV7-2 and TRBJ2-7; D is perhaps TRBD1 (5 bases). CDR1 is SGHTA, CDR2 FQGNSA, per germline. The CDR3 has 16 amino acids. Between the trimmed V and J ends, which lost 0 bases and 3 bases, there was a span of 15 bases. Here the CDR3 DNA reads TGTGCCAGCAGCTTAGCCACAGGCTCTAACGGCTACGAGCAGTACTTC. Encoded protein: CASSLATGSNGYEQYF.

Of note for this clonotype: At one end the junction does not follow the germline gene, possibly because of a read error. The chain employs TRBV2 and TRBJ2-1; TRBD2 agrees at 10 bases. TRBJ2-7 explains the end of the DNA better; the J call may be wrong. The CDR3 extends over 14 amino acids. The V gene's germline CDR1 is SNHLY and CDR2 FYNNEI. As DNA, the CDR3 is TGTGTCAGCACTGGGACTAGCGTGTACAATGAGCAGTACTTC. It codes for CVSTGTSVYNEQYF.

The rearrangement joins TRBV9 to TRBJ1-5; 7 bases align to TRBD1. CDR1 and CDR2 (germline): SGDLS, YYNGEE. Trimming at V came to 0 bases and at J to 7 bases, leaving 7 bases not matched to a gene. CDR3 length: 15 residues. The CDR3 coding sequence is TGTGCCAGCAGCGTAGGCACAGGGGATGGGCAGCCCCAGCATTTT. It yields the protein CASSVGTGDGQPQHF.

J is TRBJ2-5 and V is TRBV7-9; tentatively, D is TRBD1 (6 bases). This CDR3 comprises 15 residues. V was cut by 9 bases and J by 3 bases, with 20 bases left in between. CDR1 is SEHNR and CDR2 is FQNEAQ in the germline V gene (reference sequence). The CDR3: CASGTSGTLKETQYF. The DNA of the CDR3 is TGTGCCAGTGGTACTTCCGGGACATTGAAAGAGACCCAGTACTTC.

The table lists this clonotype with many counts. This chain connects TRBV20-1 to TRBJ2-7, with D possibly matching TRBD1 (6 bases). Germline V CDR1 and CDR2: DFQATT, SNEGSKA (reference sequence). The CDR3 is 15 amino acids. Deletions cut 0 bases from V and 2 bases from J, with 14 bases between. The chain's CDR3 is CSARDRAGDPYEQYF. CDR3 nucleotides: TGCAGTGCTAGAGATCGGGCAGGGGATCCCTACGAGCAGTACTTC.

The chain carries TRBV29-1 and TRBJ1-2; TRBD1 matches 9 bases. There are 12 residues in the CDR3. Trimming at V came to 2 bases and at J to 8 bases, leaving 3 bases not matched to a gene. CDR1 and CDR2 from the germline V gene are SQVTM and ANQGSEA. CDR3 bases: TGCAGCGTTGAATCCGGGACAGGGGGCTACACCTTC. As protein: CSVESGTGGYTF.